What follows are 4 T cell receptor beta chains derived from one specimen sequenced in a study of blood T cell repertoires in COVID-19. Measured with immunoSEQ multiplex PCR; TCRdb has only the in-frame clones, and not every one. The sample lists about 130,000 clones, about four fifths occurring once. What was sequenced was peripheral blood. These receptors originate from a human donor in a cohort sampled during active COVID-19.

This clone was detected a few times. V usage is TRBV19 and J usage is TRBJ1-6; 10 bases agree with TRBD1. Trimming at V came to 7 bases and at J to 9 bases, leaving 12 bases not matched to a gene. The V gene's germline CDR1 is LNHDA and CDR2 SQIVND (reference sequence). CDR3 length: 16 amino acids. CDR3 sequence reads: CASTPKGGQGFSPLHF. The CDR3 DNA reads as TGTGCCAGTACCCCGAAGGGGGGACAGGGGTTTTCACCCCTCCACTTT.

The J gene is TRBJ1-4, the V gene TRBV19, with D possibly matching TRBD1 (5 bases). V was cut by 4 bases and J by 1 base, with 10 bases left in between. The CDR3 sequence is 15 residues long. CDR1 is LNHDA, CDR2 SQIVND, per germline (reference sequence). CDR3 residues: CASSTRAVTNEKLFF. As DNA, the CDR3 is TGTGCCAGTAGTACCAGGGCTGTAACTAATGAAAAACTGTTTTTT. The variable domain in full, with the rest retrieved from reference TRBV19 and TRBJ1-4, is DGGITQSPKYLFRKEGQNVTLSCEQNLNHDAMYWYRQDPGQGLRLIYYSQIVNDFQKGDIAEGYSVSREKKESFPLTVTSAQKNPTAFYLCASSTRAVTNEKLFFGSGTQLSVL.

Here the CDR3 DNA reads TGTGCCAGCGGAGATCTGACGTACCGCCGGGAGACCCAGTACTTC. It encodes CASGDLTYRRETQYF. The chain has TRBV6-5 and TRBJ2-5; D uncertain. This CDR3 has 15 residues. The ends were cut back, 8 bases at V and 5 bases at J, with 21 bases in the middle. Germline-derived CDR1 and CDR2 are MNHEY and SVGAGI.

The V and J genes are TRBV19 and TRBJ2-2; the match to TRBD1 covers 7 bases. After removal of 3 bases from V and 6 bases from J, the junction contained 7 bases not matched to a gene. CDR1 and CDR2 (germline): LNHDA, SQIVND (reference sequence). There are 15 residues in the CDR3. CDR3 sequence reads: CASSIGGQAAGELFF. Written as DNA, the CDR3 is TGTGCCAGTAGTATTGGAGGACAGGCGGCCGGGGAGCTGTTTTTT. The variable domain in full, completed from reference TRBV19 and TRBJ2-2, reads DGGITQSPKYLFRKEGQNVTLSCEQNLNHDAMYWYRQDPGQGLRLIYYSQIVNDFQKGDIAEGYSVSREKKESFPLTVTSAQKNPTAFYLCASSIGGQAAGELFFGEGSRLTVL.